Listed here are 13 T cell receptor beta chains from one sample, sequenced in a study of regulatory T cells in long-lasting Graves disease. Building the TCR beta libraries relied on iRepertoire HTBI primers, and CDR3 regions underwent Arm-PCR. TCRdb ran MiXCR on the multiplex PCR reads and lists one entry per CDR3 protein. The table includes a few hundred thousand distinct CDR3 sequences, approximately 15% detected once. This sample's time point: newly diagnosed GD, antithyroid drugs for less than 3 months. PBMC-derived RNA was used for the TCR library. This same sample was also part of a study on T cells in Graves' hyperthyroidism and ophthalmopathy.

This material consisted of peripheral blood mononuclear cells (PBMCs), taken at new diagnosis, from a patient treated with antithyroid drugs. Receptors were obtained from a middle-aged woman with Graves disease.

This clonotype was seen only a few times. The chain combines TRBV29-1 with TRBJ2-3; tentative D call: TRBD2 (6 bases). The germline V gene encodes CDR1 SQVTM and CDR2 ANQGSEA. V shed 5 bases and J shed 1 base, with 19 bases lying between them. The CDR3 runs 16 residues. DNA for the CDR3: TGCAGCGTTAGGAGAGGAGGGGTTTACCGCACAGATACGCAGTATTTT. It yields the protein CSVRRGGVYRTDTQYF.

This clonotype came up many times. This chain joins TRBV18 and TRBJ2-7; 8 bases map to TRBD1. The CDR3 is made up of 16 amino acids. With V trimmed by 2 bases and J by 3 bases, 9 bases remained unmatched. Germline assignment: CDR1 KGHSH and CDR2 LQKENI. The CDR3 is CASSPSLGQADYEQYF. CDR3 DNA sequence: TGTGCCAGCTCACCATCACTGGGACAGGCGGACTACGAGCAGTACTTC.

At least ten counts were recorded for this clonotype. The chain couples TRBV30 to TRBJ2-2; TRBD2 aligns across 9 bases. The CDR3 is made up of 13 amino acids. Germline V gene lookup returns CDR1 GTSNPN and CDR2 SVGIG (reference sequence). After removal of 6 bases from V and 9 bases from J, the junction contained 8 bases not matched to a gene. The CDR3 nucleotides are TGTGCCTGTCTGTCTAGCGGGAAATGGGAGCTGTTTTTT. Protein: CACLSSGKWELFF.

This clonotype showed up many times. The CDR3, as DNA: TGTGCCAGCCGACAGGGTGGCTACAATGAGCAGTTCTTC. This codes for CASRQGGYNEQFF. This chain uses TRBV27 with TRBJ2-1; 7 nucleotides match TRBD1. Trimming removed 8 bases from V and 3 bases from J; junction bases left unmatched: 4. The germline CDR1 and CDR2 sequences are MNHEY and SMNVEV (reference sequence). This CDR3 is 13 amino acids long.

CDR3 residues: CASSQATGDYGYTF. The CDR3, as DNA: TGTGCCAGCAGCCAAGCGACAGGCGACTATGGCTACACCTTC. This rearrangement joins TRBV4-2 to TRBJ1-2; D might be TRBD1 (6 bases). With 1 base removed from V and 3 bases from J, the gap between germline ends came to 9 bases. CDR1 and CDR2 from the germline V gene are LGHNA and YNFKEQ. This CDR3 is built from 14 residues.

The table lists this clonotype with a few counts. The rearrangement uses TRBV7-2 and TRBJ2-4; D may be TRBD2 (5 bases). This CDR3 is 16 amino acids long. The germline V and J ends were trimmed by 3 bases and 0 bases, with 12 bases remaining between them. Germline CDR1 SGHTA, CDR2 FQGNSA. The DNA of the CDR3 is TGTGCCAGCAGCTTGAGGGTAGGGCTAGCCAAAAACATTCAGTACTTC. Protein: CASSLRVGLAKNIQYF.

This clonotype was seen many times. This rearrangement joins TRBV12-3 or TRBV12-4 to TRBJ1-6; D is undetermined. V lost 3 bases and J 5 bases, leaving 14 bases between the germline ends. The length of the CDR3 is 16 residues. The CDR3, as DNA: TGTGCCAGCAGTTTCGCACTGAGGGAGGATAATTCACCCCTCCACTTT. Translated, it gives CASSFALREDNSPLHF.

Details on this clonotype: This could be a read error, since a much larger clone is one nucleotide away. V is TRBV24-1 and J is TRBJ2-1, with 8 bases fitting TRBD1. This CDR3 is 17 amino acids long. V gave up 0 bases and J gave up 8 bases; unmatched junction bases: 11. Per the germline V gene, CDR1 is KGHDR and CDR2 is SFDVKD. CDR3 in DNA: TGTGCCACCAGTGATTTGGGTCTGACAGGGGTCGGCTATGAGCAGTTCTTC. Its protein product is CATSDLGLTGVGYEQFF.

This clonotype came up many times. The chain joins TRBV10-2 to TRBJ1-2, with D possibly matching TRBD1 (6 bases). The length of the CDR3 is 14 residues. V was trimmed by 2 bases and J by 10 bases, leaving 17 bases between them. Germline assignment: CDR1 WSHSY and CDR2 SAAADI. The CDR3: CASSELLQGRVYTF. DNA of the CDR3: TGCGCCAGCAGTGAGCTTTTACAGGGACGAGTCTACACCTTC.

This clonotype has more than one count but fewer than ten. This rearrangement joins TRBV5-1 to TRBJ2-1, with TRBD2 matching 8 bases. There are 17 residues in the CDR3. Losses at the gene ends were 0 bases for V and 3 bases for J; bases not matched to a gene: 8. In germline, CDR1 is SGHRS, CDR2 YFSETQ. As DNA, the CDR3 is TGCGCCAGCAGCTTGGGGGTGGCGGGAGGTGGCTACAATGAGCAGTTCTTC. This gives the protein CASSLGVAGGGYNEQFF. The full variable domain, rest sourced from reference TRBV5-1 and TRBJ2-1, is KAGVTQTPRYLIKTRGQQVTLSCSPISGHRSVSWYQQTPGQGLQFLFEYFSETQRNKGNFPGRFSGRQFSNSRSEMNVSTLELGDSALYLCASSLGVAGGGYNEQFFGPGTRLTVL.

The table lists this clonotype with many counts. This chain joins TRBV14 and TRBJ2-2, with 8 bases lining up with TRBD2. Germline-derived CDR1 and CDR2 are SGHDN and FVKESK. This CDR3 has 18 amino acids. Trimming removed 0 bases from V and 4 bases from J; junction bases left unmatched: 10. DNA for the CDR3: TGTGCCAGCAGCCAAGATGGACCGGGACTAGAGGGCACCGGGGAGCTGTTTTTT. Translated, it gives CASSQDGPGLEGTGELFF.

Comments on this clonotype: One end of the junction does not line up with germline, which may come from a read error. The V call is TRBV5-1, the J call TRBJ2-1; D is uncertain. CDR1 is SGHRS, CDR2 YFSETQ, per germline. CDR3 length: 15 residues. This chain's CDR3 is CASSLVPDSYNEQFF. As DNA, the CDR3 is TGTGCCAGCAGCTTAGTCCCCGACTCCTACAATGAGCAGTTCTTC.

The table lists this clonotype with a few counts. This chain uses TRBV28 with TRBJ2-7; D is possibly TRBD1 (6 bases). The CDR3 has 16 amino acids. The V end lost 6 bases, the J end lost 3 bases, and 21 bases lay between the germline ends. CDR1 is MDHEN, CDR2 SYDVKM, per germline. This CDR3 reads CASRITGSLGSYEQYF. The CDR3 DNA sequence: TGTGCCAGCAGGATCACAGGGTCTCTTGGTAGCTACGAGCAGTACTTC.